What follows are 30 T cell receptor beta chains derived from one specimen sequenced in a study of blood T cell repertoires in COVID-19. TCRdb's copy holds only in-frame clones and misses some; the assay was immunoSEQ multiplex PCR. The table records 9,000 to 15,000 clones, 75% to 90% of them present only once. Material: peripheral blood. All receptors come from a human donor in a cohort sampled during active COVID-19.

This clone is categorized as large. This CDR3 reads CASSLAGQLNYGYTF. The CDR3 region has the DNA TGTGCCAGCAGCTTAGCGGGACAGCTCAACTATGGCTACACCTTC. The gene calls are TRBV7-9 and TRBJ1-2; 7 bases match TRBD1. After removal of 0 bases from V and 2 bases from J, the junction contained 3 bases not matched to a gene. Germline V gives CDR1 SEHNR, CDR2 FQNEAQ (reference sequence). The CDR3 is made up of 15 amino acids.

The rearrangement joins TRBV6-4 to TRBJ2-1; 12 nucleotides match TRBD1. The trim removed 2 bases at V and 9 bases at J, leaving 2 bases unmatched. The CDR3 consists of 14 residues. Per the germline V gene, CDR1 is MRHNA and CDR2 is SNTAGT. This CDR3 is CASSDGTGGREQFF. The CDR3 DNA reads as TGTGCCAGCAGTGACGGGACAGGGGGCCGTGAGCAGTTCTTC.

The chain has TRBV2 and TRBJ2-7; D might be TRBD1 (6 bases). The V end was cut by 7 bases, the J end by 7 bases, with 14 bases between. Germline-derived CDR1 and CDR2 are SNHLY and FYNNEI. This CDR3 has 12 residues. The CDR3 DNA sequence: TGTGCCAGCAATATCAACAGGGTTGAGCAGTACTTC. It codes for CASNINRVEQYF.

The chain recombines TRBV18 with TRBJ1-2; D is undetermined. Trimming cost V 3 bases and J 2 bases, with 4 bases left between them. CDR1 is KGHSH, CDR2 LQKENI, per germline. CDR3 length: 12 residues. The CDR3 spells CASSPENYGYTF. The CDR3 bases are TGTGCCAGCTCACCCGAGAACTATGGCTACACCTTC.

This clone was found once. CDR3 nucleotide sequence: TGCGCCAGCAGCTTCGGACAGGGCGAGACCCAGTACTTC. Its translation is CASSFGQGETQYF. The chain is built from TRBV5-1 and TRBJ2-5; 8 bases agree with TRBD1. This CDR3 region has 13 residues. V lost 2 bases and J lost 5; bases outside the gene matches: 2. Germline V gene lookup returns CDR1 SGHRS and CDR2 YFSETQ.

Written as DNA, the CDR3 is TGTGCCAGCAGCCTACAGGGTCGGGAAGAGCAGTACTTC. Its translation: CASSLQGREEQYF. The rearrangement joins TRBV28 to TRBJ2-7; tentatively, D is TRBD1 (6 bases). This CDR3 contains 13 residues. In germline, CDR1 is MDHEN, CDR2 SYDVKM. Trimming removed 6 bases at V and 7 bases at J, with 16 bases between.

Here the CDR3 reads CASSQSLAGHETQYF. CDR3 bases: TGTGCCAGCTCACAATCCTTAGCGGGACACGAGACCCAGTACTTC. This chain uses TRBV18 with TRBJ2-5; 8 bases match TRBD2. There are 15 residues in the CDR3. Germline CDR1 KGHSH, CDR2 LQKENI. V was pared by 4 bases and J by 5 bases, with 9 bases of the junction left unmatched.

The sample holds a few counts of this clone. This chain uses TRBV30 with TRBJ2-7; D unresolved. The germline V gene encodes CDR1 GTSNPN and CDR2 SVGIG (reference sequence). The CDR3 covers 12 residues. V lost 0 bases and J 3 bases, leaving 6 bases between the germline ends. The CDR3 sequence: CAWSVSIYEQYF. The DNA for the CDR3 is TGTGCCTGGAGTGTTAGCATCTACGAGCAGTACTTC.

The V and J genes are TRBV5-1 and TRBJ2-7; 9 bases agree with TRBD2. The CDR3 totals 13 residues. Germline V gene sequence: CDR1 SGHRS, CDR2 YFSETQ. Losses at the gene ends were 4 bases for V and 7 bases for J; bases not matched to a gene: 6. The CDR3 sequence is CASSTGGGGEQYF. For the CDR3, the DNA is TGCGCCAGCAGCACCGGCGGGGGGGGAGAGCAGTACTTC.

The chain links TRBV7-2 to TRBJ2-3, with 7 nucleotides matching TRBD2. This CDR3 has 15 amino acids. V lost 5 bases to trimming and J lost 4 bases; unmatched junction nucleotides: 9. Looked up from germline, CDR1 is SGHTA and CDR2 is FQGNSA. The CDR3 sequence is CASSESTSWADTQYF. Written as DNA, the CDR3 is TGTGCCAGCAGCGAATCGACTAGCTGGGCAGATACGCAGTATTTT. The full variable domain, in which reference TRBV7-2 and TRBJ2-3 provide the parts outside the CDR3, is GAGVSQSPSNKVTEKGKDVELRCDPISGHTALYWYRQSLGQGLEFLIYFQGNSAPDKSGLPSDRFSAERTGGSVSTLTIQRTQQEDSAVYLCASSESTSWADTQYFGPGTRLTVL.

The CDR3 nucleotides are TGTGCCAGCAGTTACAAAGGGGTGGACCCACCCCTCCACTTT. Protein product: CASSYKGVDPPLHF. The chain combines TRBV6-5 with TRBJ1-6, with D possibly being TRBD1 (5 bases). V dropped 2 bases and J dropped 11 bases, with 13 bases sitting between them. The CDR3 covers 14 residues. The germline gives CDR1 MNHEY, CDR2 SVGAGI.

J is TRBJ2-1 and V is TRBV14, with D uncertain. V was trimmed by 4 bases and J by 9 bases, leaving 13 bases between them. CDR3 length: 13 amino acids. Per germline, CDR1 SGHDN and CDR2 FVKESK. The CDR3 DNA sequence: TGTGCCAGCAGCCCCATAAGAGGCTCTGAGCAGTTCTTC. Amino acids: CASSPIRGSEQFF.

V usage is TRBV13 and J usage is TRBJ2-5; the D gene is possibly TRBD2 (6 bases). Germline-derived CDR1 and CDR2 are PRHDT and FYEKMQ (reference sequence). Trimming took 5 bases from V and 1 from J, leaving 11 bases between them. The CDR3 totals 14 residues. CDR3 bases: TGTGCCAGCAGCCTCCGGGACTTCCAAGAGACCCAGTACTTC. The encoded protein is CASSLRDFQETQYF.

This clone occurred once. DNA for the CDR3: TGTGCCAGCAGCTTAAATCTGGGGGGACAAGAGACCCAGTACTTC. Translating it yields CASSLNLGGQETQYF. The rearrangement joins TRBV11-3 to TRBJ2-5; D perhaps matches TRBD2 (6 bases). CDR3 length: 15 amino acids. CDR1 and CDR2 (germline): SGHNT, YENEEA. V was trimmed by 2 bases and J by 2 bases, leaving 12 bases between them.

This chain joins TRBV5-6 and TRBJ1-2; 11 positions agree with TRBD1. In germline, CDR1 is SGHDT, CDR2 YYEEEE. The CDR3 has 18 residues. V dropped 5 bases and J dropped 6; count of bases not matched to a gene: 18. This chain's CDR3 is CASSSSLTLWTGGNGYTF. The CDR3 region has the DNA TGTGCCAGCAGTTCCTCGCTTACTTTATGGACAGGGGGCAATGGCTACACCTTC.

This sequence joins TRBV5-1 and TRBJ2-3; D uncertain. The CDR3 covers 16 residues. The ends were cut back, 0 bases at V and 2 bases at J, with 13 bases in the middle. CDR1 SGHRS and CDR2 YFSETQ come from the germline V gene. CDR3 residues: CASSLGFEIPTDTQYF. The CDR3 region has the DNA TGCGCCAGCAGCTTGGGGTTCGAGATCCCCACAGATACGCAGTATTTT.

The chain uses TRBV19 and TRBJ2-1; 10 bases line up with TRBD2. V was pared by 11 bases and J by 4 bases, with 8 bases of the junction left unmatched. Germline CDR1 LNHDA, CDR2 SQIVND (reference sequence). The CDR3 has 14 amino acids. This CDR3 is CACAGTSVYNEQFF. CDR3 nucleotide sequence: TGTGCCTGCGCCGGGACTAGCGTATACAATGAGCAGTTCTTC. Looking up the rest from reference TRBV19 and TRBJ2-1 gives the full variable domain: DGGITQSPKYLFRKEGQNVTLSCEQNLNHDAMYWYRQDPGQGLRLIYYSQIVNDFQKGDIAEGYSVSREKKESFPLTVTSAQKNPTAFYLCACAGTSVYNEQFFGPGTRLTVL.

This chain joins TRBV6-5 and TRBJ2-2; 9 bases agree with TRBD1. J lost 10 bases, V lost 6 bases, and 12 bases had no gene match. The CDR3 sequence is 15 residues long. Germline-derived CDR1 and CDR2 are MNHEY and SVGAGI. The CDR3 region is CASRKQGAEYVELFF. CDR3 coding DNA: TGTGCCAGCAGGAAACAGGGGGCGGAGTACGTGGAGCTGTTTTTT.

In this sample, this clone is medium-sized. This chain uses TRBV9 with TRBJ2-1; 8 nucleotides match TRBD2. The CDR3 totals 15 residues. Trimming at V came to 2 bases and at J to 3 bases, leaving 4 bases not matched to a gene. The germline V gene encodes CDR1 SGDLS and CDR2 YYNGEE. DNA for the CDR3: TGTGCCAGCAGCGTCAGCGGGGGAAACTACAATGAGCAGTTCTTC. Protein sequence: CASSVSGGNYNEQFF. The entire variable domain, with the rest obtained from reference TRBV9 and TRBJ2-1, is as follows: DSGVTQTPKHLITATGQRVTLRCSPRSGDLSVYWYQQSLDQGLQFLIQYYNGEERAKGNILERFSAQQFPDLHSELNLSSLELGDSALYFCASSVSGGNYNEQFFGPGTRLTVL.

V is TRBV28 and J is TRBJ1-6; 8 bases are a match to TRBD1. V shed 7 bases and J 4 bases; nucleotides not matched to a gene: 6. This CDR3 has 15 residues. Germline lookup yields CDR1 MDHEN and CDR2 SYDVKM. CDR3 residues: CASIGTGRYNSPLHF. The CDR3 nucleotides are TGTGCCAGCATCGGGACAGGAAGATATAATTCACCCCTCCACTTT.

DNA for the CDR3: TGCGCCAGCAGCCAAGAGGCGGGTAATGAGCAGTTCTTC. It codes for CASSQEAGNEQFF. V and J are TRBV4-3 and TRBJ2-1, with D maybe TRBD2 (5 bases). Trimming pared 0 bases from V and 7 bases from J, leaving 7 bases between. Per the germline V gene, CDR1 is LGHNA and CDR2 is YSLEER. The CDR3 runs 13 residues.

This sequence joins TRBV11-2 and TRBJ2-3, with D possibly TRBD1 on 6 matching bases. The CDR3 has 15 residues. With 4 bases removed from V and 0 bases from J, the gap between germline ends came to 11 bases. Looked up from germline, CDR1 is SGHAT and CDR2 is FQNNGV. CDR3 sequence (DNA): TGTGCCAGCAGCTCTACAGGGCAAAGCACAGATACGCAGTATTTT. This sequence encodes CASSSTGQSTDTQYF.

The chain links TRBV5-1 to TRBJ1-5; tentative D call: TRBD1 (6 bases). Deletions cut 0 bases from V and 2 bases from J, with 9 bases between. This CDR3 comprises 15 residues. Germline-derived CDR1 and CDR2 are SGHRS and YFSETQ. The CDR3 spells CASSLESGGNQPQHF. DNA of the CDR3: TGCGCCAGCAGCTTGGAGTCAGGGGGCAATCAGCCCCAGCATTTT.

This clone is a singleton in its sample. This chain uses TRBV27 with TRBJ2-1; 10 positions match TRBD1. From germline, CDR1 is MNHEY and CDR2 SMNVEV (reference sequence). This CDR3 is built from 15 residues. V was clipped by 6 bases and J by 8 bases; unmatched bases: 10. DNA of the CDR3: TGTGCCAGCAGGACCCGGGACAGGGGTACATATGAGCAGTTCTTC. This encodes CASRTRDRGTYEQFF.

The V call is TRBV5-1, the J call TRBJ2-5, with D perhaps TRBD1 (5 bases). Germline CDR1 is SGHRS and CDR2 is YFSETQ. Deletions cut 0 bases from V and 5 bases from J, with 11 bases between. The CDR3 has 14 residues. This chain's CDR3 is CASSLASKGETQYF. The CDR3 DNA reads TGCGCCAGCAGCTTGGCTTCAAAGGGGGAGACCCAGTACTTC.

CDR3 in amino acids: CASSPIAGGWETQYF. CDR3 sequence (DNA): TGTGCCAGCTCGCCCATAGCGGGAGGATGGGAGACCCAGTACTTC. The chain combines TRBV18 with TRBJ2-5, with TRBD2 identical over 10 bases. There are 15 residues in the CDR3. In germline, CDR1 is KGHSH, CDR2 LQKENI. The V and J ends lost 6 bases and 5 bases, in that order; junction bases with no gene match: 9.

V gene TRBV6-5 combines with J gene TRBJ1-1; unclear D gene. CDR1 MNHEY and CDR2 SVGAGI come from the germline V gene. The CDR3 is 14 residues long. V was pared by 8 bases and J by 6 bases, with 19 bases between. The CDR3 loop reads CASARGDVGSEAFF. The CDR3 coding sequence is TGTGCCAGCGCACGGGGTGACGTAGGATCTGAAGCTTTCTTT.

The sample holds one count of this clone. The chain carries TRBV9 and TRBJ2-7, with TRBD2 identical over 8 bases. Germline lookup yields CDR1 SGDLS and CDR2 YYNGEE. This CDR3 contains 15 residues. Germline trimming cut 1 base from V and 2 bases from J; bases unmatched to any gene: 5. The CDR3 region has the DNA TGTGCCAGCAGCGTAACAGCGGGAGAAACCTACGAGCAGTACTTC. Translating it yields CASSVTAGETYEQYF.

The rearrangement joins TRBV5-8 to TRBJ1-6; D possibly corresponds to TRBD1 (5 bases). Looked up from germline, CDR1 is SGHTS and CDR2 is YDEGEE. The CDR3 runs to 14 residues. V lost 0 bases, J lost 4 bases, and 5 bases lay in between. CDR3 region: CASSLGQYNSPLHF. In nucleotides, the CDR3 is TGTGCCAGCAGCTTGGGACAGTATAATTCACCCCTCCACTTT.

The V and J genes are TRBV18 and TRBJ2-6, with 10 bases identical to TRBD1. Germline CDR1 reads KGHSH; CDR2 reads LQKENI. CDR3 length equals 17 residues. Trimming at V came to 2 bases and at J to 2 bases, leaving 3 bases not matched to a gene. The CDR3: CASSPSGTGAGANVLTF. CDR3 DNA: TGTGCCAGCTCACCAAGTGGGACAGGGGCTGGGGCCAACGTCCTGACTTTC.